This T cell receptor (beta chain) was captured by sequencing in a study of T-cell reconstitution after alpha-beta-depleted transplantation in children. Overall study results and limits: Certain patients had high TCRbeta diversity at day 60, and it came from recipient T cells and thymic progenitors that survived. The main origin of T-cell counts and diversity one year after transplant was newly produced T cells.

As regards this clonotype: Its target is unknown.

The germline gives CDR1 SGDLS, CDR2 YYNGEE. The CDR3 is 14 residues long. Deletions cut 4 bases from V and 2 bases from J, with 12 bases between. Unique molecular identifiers were built into the TCRbeta library. TCRdb analysed the PCR reads with MiXCR anew, one entry per CDR3 protein. The sample records over 400,000 distinct CDR3 sequences, roughly two fifths being singletons. The receptor's source is a girl aged 2 to 9 with aplastic anemia, due to receive a stem cell transplant. The rearrangement uses TRBV9 and TRBJ2-5, with D perhaps matching TRBD1 or TRBD2 (5 bases each). This material consisted of PBMCs, taken before TCRalphabeta/CD19-depleted stem cell transplant. CDR3 region: CASSTRGNQETQYF. CDR3 nucleotides: TGTGCCAGCAGCACCCGGGGCAATCAAGAGACCCAGTACTTC.